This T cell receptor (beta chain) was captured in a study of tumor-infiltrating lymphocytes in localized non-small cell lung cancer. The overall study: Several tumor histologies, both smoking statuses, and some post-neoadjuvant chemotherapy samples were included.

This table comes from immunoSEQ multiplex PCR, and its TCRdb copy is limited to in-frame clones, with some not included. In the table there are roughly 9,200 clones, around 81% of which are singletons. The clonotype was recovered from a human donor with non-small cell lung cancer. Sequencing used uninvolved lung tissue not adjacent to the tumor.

The CDR3 protein is CASTIATNEKLFF. The CDR3 DNA reads as TGTGCCAGCACGATAGCAACTAATGAAAAACTGTTTTTT. This chain links TRBV7-8 with TRBJ1-4; D ambiguous. CDR3 size: 13 residues. The V end was cut by 7 bases, the J end by 0 bases, with 6 bases between. Germline loops: CDR1 SGHVS, CDR2 FQNEAQ.